This T cell receptor (beta chain) was recorded in a study of cytomegalovirus exposure and HLA in healthy donors. The CDR3 runs to 15 residues. CDR1 is MNHEY and CDR2 is SMNVEV in the germline V gene (reference sequence). Trimming at V came to 5 bases and at J to 1 base, leaving 2 bases not matched to a gene. As concerns this clone: The antigen is not known.

Assay used: immunoSEQ multiplex PCR; TCRdb lists only in-frame clones, some missing. The data show approximately 230,000 clones, roughly 84% seen once. Notes on the study in general: A few chains linked to CMV were shown in vitro to be specific for CMV antigens.

The receptor's source is a man in his late teens or twenties in good health and CMV-seropositive. The sequencing input was PBMCs. The rearrangement uses TRBV27 and TRBJ2-1; 10 nucleotides match TRBD2. The CDR3 loop reads CASSLAGASYNEQFF. The DNA for the CDR3 is TGTGCCAGCAGTCTAGCGGGAGCGTCCTACAATGAGCAGTTCTTC.